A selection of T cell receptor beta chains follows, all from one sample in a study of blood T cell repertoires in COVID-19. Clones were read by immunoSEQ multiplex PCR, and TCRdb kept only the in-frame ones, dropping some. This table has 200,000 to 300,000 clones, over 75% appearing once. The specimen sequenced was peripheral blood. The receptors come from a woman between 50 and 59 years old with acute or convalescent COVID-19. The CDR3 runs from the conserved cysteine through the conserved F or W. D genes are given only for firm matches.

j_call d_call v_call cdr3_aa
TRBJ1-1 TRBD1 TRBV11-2 CASSLAPPAGGTEAFF
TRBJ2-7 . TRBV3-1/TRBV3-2 CASSQGAGTIYEQYF
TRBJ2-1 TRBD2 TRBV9 CASSPRTRREQFF
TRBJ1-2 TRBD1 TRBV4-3 CASSQGSQGYGYTF
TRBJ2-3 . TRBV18 CASSPWRNTDTQYF
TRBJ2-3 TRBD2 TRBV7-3 CASSSAGGPISTDTQYF
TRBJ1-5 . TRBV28 CASSLGAGSWQPQHF
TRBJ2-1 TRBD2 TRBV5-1 CASSPGSSGQYNEQFF
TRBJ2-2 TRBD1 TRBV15 CATTRDRVKAGELFF
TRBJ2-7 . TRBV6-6 CASSYPSYGGTEQYF
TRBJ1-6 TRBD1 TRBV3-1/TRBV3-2 CASSPTTGNNSPLHF
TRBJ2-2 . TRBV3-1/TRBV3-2 CASSKRGTGELFF
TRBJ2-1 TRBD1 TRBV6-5 CASSRDRVDEQFF
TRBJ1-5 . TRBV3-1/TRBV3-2 CASSQGRQGHQPQHF
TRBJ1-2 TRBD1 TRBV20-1 CSASAGGWYGYTF
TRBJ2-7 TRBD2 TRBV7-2 CASSSARLAGDPLSEQYF
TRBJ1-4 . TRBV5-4 CASSGGPSPTNEKLFF